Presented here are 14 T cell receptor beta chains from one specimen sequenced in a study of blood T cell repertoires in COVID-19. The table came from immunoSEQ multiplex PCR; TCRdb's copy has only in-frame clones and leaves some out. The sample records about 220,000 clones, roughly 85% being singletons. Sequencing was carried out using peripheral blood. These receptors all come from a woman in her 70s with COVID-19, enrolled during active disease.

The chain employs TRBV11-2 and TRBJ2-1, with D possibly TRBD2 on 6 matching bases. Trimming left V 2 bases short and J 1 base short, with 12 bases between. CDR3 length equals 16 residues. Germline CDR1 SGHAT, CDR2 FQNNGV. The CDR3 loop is CASSLIGGASYNEQFF. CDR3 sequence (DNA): TGTGCCAGCAGCTTAATAGGAGGGGCTTCCTACAATGAGCAGTTCTTC.

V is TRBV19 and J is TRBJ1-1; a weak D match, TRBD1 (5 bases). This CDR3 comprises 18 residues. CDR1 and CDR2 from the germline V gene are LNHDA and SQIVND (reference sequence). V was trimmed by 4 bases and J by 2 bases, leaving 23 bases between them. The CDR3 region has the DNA TGTGCCAGTAGTACCCCCGTTCGCGGGGGGAACGAAAACACTGAAGCTTTCTTT. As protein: CASSTPVRGGNENTEAFF.

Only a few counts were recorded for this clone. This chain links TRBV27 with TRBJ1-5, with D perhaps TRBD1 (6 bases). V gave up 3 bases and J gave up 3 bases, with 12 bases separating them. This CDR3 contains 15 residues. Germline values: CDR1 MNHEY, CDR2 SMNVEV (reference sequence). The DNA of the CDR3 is TGTGCCAGCAGTTTGGTAGGGGGTAACAATCAGCCCCAGCATTTT. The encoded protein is CASSLVGGNNQPQHF.

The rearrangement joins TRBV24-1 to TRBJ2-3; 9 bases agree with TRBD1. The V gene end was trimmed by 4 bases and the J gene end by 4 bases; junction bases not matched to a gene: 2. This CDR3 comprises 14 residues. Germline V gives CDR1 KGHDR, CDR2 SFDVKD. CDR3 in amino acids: CATSERQGADTQYF. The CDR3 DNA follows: TGTGCCACCAGTGAAAGACAGGGGGCAGATACGCAGTATTTT.

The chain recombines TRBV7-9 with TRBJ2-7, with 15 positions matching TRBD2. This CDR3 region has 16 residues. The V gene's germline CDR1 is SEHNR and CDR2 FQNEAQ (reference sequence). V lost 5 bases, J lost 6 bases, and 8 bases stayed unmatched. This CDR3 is CASSPKGLAGGTEQYF. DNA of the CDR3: TGTGCCAGCAGCCCAAAGGGACTAGCGGGAGGTACCGAGCAGTACTTC.

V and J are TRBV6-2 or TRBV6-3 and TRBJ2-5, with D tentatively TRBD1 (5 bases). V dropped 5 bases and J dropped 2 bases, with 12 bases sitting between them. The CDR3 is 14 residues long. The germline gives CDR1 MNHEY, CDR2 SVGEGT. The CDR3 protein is CASSRRAPQETQYF. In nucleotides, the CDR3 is TGTGCCAGCAGTCGCAGGGCTCCACAAGAGACCCAGTACTTC.

CDR3 nucleotides: TGTGCCAGCAGCGTTCAACAGAAGCAAGAGACCCAGTACTTC. The encoded protein is CASSVQQKQETQYF. V usage is TRBV9 and J usage is TRBJ2-5; D is uncertain. The CDR3 consists of 14 residues. Per the germline V gene, CDR1 is SGDLS and CDR2 is YYNGEE. V gave up 2 bases and J gave up 2 bases, with 10 bases separating them.

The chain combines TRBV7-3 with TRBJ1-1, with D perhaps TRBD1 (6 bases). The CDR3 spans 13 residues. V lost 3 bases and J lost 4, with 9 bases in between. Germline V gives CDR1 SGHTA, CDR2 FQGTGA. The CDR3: CASSFRTATEAFF. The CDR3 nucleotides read TGTGCCAGCAGCTTCAGGACAGCCACTGAAGCTTTCTTT.

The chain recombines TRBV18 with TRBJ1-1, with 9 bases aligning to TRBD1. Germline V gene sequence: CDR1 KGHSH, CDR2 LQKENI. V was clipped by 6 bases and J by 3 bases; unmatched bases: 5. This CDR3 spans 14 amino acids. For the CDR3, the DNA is TGTGCCAGCTCTCTGGACAGGGGAGACACTGAAGCTTTCTTT. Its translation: CASSLDRGDTEAFF.

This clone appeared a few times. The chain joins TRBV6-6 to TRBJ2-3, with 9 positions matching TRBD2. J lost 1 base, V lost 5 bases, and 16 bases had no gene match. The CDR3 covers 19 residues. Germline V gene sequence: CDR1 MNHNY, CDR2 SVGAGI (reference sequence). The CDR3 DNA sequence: TGTGCCAGCAGTCCCTCAGGCGGGAGGGCTGGGCGTGGCACAGATACGCAGTATTTT. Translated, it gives CASSPSGGRAGRGTDTQYF.

The CDR3 nucleotides are TGTGCCAGCAGCGCCAAACCGGGACACGAAGCTTTCTTT. This translates into CASSAKPGHEAFF. The chain employs TRBV7-3 and TRBJ1-1; a possible D gene is TRBD1 (6 bases). Trimming took 5 bases from V and 8 from J, leaving 15 bases between them. CDR1 is SGHTA, CDR2 FQGTGA, per germline. CDR3 length: 13 residues.

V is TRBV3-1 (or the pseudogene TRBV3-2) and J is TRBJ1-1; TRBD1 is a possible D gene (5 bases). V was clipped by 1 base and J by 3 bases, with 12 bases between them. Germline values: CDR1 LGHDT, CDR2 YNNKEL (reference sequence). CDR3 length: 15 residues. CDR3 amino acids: CASSQVGGADTEAFF. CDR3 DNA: TGTGCCAGCAGCCAAGTGGGAGGGGCCGACACTGAAGCTTTCTTT.

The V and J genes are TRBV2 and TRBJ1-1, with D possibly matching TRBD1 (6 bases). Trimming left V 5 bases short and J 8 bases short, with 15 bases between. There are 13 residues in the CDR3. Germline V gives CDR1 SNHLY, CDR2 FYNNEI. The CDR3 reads CASSPGTLREAFF. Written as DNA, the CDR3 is TGTGCCAGCAGTCCCGGGACACTGAGAGAAGCTTTCTTT.

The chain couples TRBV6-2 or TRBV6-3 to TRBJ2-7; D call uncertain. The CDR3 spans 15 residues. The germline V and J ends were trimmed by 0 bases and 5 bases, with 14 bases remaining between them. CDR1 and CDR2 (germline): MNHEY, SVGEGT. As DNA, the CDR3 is TGTGCCAGCAGTTACTCTGGCACAGCCTCGAACGAGCAGTACTTC. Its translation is CASSYSGTASNEQYF.